This T cell receptor beta chain was sequenced for a study of regulatory T cells in long-lasting Graves disease. Study-wide findings and caveats: Persistent patients shared about 3,000 public clonotypes among themselves. Newly diagnosed patients shared fewer, at under 1,000. Persistent Graves' cases showed lower TCR diversity than newly diagnosed cases.

Germline CDR1 reads SGHAT; CDR2 reads FQNNGV. V lost 3 bases to trimming and J lost 2 bases, with 35 bases between them. CDR3 length: 22 amino acids. Concerning this clonotype itself: The antigen remains unidentified.

Time point here: persistent/refractory GD, antithyroid drugs over 5 years with positive TRAb. RNA from PBMCs was the source of the TCR library. An endocrinology department in Xi'an, China, supplied the patients. Staff drew nine milliliters of peripheral blood into EDTA tubes. Arm-PCR of CDR3 regions and iRepertoire HTBI primers were the basis on which TCR beta libraries were built. TCRdb called the multiplex PCR reads again in MiXCR, with one record for every CDR3 protein. The data contain a few hundred thousand distinct CDR3 sequences, roughly a fifth of them singletons. The source was peripheral blood mononuclear cells (PBMCs), collected when the disease was refractory, from a patient treated with antithyroid drugs. The source is a female donor with Graves disease. The V and J genes are TRBV11-2 and TRBJ2-7; the D is unclear. The DNA for the CDR3 is TGTGCCAGCAGCTTTTGGTCAAAGCCCAAAATCCCCGCGAGACACCCACCCTACGAGCAGTACTTC. Amino acid sequence: CASSFWSKPKIPARHPPYEQYF.